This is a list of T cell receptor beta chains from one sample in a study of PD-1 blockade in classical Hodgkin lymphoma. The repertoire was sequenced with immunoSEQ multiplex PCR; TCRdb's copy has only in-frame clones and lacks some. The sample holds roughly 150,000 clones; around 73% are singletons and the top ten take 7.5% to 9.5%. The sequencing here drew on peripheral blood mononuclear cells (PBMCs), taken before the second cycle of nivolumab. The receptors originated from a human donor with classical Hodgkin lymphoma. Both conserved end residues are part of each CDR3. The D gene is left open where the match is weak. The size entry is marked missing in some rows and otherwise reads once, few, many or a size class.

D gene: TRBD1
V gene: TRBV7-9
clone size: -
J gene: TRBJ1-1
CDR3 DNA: TGTGCCAGCAGCCCCCGACAGGGGGGAAACACTGAAGCTTTCTTT
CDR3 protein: CASSPRQGGNTEAFF

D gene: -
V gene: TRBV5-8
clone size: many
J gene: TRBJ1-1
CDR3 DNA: TGTGCCAGCAGCGCCGACACGAACACTGAAGCTTTCTTT
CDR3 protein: CASSADTNTEAFF

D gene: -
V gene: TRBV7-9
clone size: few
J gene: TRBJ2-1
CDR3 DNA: TGTGCCAGCAGCTCCGAGCGTGAGCAGTTCTTC
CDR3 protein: CASSSEREQFF

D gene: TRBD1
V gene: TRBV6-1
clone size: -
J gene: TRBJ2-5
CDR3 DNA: TGTGCCAGCAGTGAAGCCCGGGGACAGGGCCAAGAGACCCAGTACTTC
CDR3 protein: CASSEARGQGQETQYF

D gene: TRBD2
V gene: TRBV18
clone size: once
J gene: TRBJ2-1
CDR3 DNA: TGTGCCAGCTCACCCCAGGAGCTAGCGGGATTCAGTGAGCAGTTCTTC
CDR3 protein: CASSPQELAGFSEQFF

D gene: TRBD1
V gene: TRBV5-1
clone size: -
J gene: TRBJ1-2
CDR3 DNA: TGCGCCAGCAGCCTCCAGGGGGCCAACTATGGCTACACCTTC
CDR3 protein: CASSLQGANYGYTF

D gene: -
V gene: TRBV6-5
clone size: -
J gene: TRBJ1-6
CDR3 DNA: TGTGCCAGCAGCCGAGAAAATTCACCCCTCCACTTT
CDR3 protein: CASSRENSPLHF

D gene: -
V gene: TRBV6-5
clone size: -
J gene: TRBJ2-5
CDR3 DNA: TGTGCCAGCAGACCGGGACACGGGACCCAGTACTTC
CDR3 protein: CASRPGHGTQYF

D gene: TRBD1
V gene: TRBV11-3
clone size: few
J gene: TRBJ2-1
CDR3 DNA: TGTGCCAGCAGTCACAGGGGAATCCATGAGCAGTTCTTC
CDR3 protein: CASSHRGIHEQFF

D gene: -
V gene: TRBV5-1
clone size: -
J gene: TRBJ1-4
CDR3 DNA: TGCGCCAGCCGCGACAGTAATGAAAAACTGTTTTTT
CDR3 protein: CASRDSNEKLFF

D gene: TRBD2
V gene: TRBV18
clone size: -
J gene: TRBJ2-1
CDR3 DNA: TGTGCCAGCTCACCACCTGGACTAGCGGGAGTCGATGAGCAGTTCTTC
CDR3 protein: CASSPPGLAGVDEQFF

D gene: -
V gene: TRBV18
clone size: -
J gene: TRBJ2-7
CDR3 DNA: TGTGCCAGCTCTCGCAGCTCCTACGAGCAGTACTTC
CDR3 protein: CASSRSSYEQYF

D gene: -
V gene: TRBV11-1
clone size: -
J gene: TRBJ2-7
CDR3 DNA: TGTGCCAGCAGCTTAATGGTGGGCGAGCAGTACTTC
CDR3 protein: CASSLMVGEQYF

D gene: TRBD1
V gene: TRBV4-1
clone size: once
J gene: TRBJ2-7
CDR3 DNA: TGCGCCAGCAGCCTTGTGGCCCTTGGACAGGGATCCTACGAGCAGTACTTC
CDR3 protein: CASSLVALGQGSYEQYF

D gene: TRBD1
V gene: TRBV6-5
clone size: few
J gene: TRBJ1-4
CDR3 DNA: TGTGCCAGCAGTTACTCGGCAGGGGGAAAAAAACTGTTTTTT
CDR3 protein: CASSYSAGGKKLFF